The 27 T cell receptor beta chains presented below share a single source sample, sequenced in a study of Ad26.COV2.S vaccination and SARS-CoV-2 variants (dated by TCRdb to 2020 to 2023). The sample's treatment or condition label is to be understood as: 19 received Ad26.COV2.S at low or high dose, single or two shots; 5 received placebo; per-sample allocation not given. For vaccine and placebo recipients, repertoires were sequenced using samples collected on day 63 after the first injection. Library method: the immunoSEQ multiplex PCR assay. What TCRdb holds here is the immuneACCESS table cut down to in-frame rearrangements. Part of the clones is not present; checked against another copy, under half of the missing clones reflect an unresolved V gene, and the others are unexplained. The sample profile shows over 400,000 clones; roughly nine tenths of them were found once. The ten top clones hold 2.5% to 3% of the sample.

Sequencing was performed on peripheral blood, taken in a trial of Ad26.COV2.S vaccine versus placebo. Every receptor here comes from a person aged 18-65 years who received the Ad26.COV2.S COVID-19 vaccine or a placebo.

The chain has TRBV7-9 and TRBJ2-6; D gene uncertain. V dropped 5 bases and J dropped 1 base, with 6 bases sitting between them. Germline assignment: CDR1 SEHNR and CDR2 FQNEAQ (reference sequence). The CDR3 runs 14 residues. The CDR3 DNA follows: TGTGCCAGCAGCCCCCGGTCTGGGGCCAACGTCCTGACTTTC. Amino acid sequence: CASSPRSGANVLTF.

The rearrangement links TRBV4-3 to TRBJ1-6; D is uncertain. V was shortened by 0 bases and J by 3 bases, with 6 bases between the two germline ends. CDR3 length: 15 amino acids. Germline lookup yields CDR1 LGHNA and CDR2 YSLEER. CDR3 nucleotide sequence: TGCGCCAGCAGCCAAGAGGTTTACTATAATTCACCCCTCCACTTT. Translating gives CASSQEVYYNSPLHF.

The chain is built from TRBV4-2 and TRBJ1-2; no firm D call. V was shortened by 1 base and J by 1 base, with 7 bases between the two germline ends. The CDR3 is made up of 14 amino acids. Per germline, CDR1 LGHNA and CDR2 YNFKEQ. CDR3 loop: CASSQVGNNYGYTF. The CDR3 nucleotides are TGTGCCAGCAGCCAAGTGGGCAATAACTATGGCTACACCTTC.

The chain recombines TRBV7-2 with TRBJ2-2; 10 bases match TRBD2. The CDR3 sequence is 16 residues long. Germline assignment: CDR1 SGHTA and CDR2 FQGNSA. V lost 3 bases, J lost 2 bases, and 3 bases stayed unmatched. CDR3 nucleotide sequence: TGTGCCAGCAGCTTGAGCGGGAGGGTTAACACCGGGGAGCTGTTTTTT. This sequence encodes CASSLSGRVNTGELFF.

This chain joins TRBV5-5 and TRBJ1-1; D remains unclear. V was trimmed by 5 bases and J by 1 base, leaving 3 bases between them. Germline CDR1 is SGHKS and CDR2 is YYEKEE (reference sequence). CDR3 length equals 11 residues. The CDR3 sequence is CASRSNTEAFF. CDR3 DNA sequence: TGTGCCAGCAGATCGAACACTGAAGCTTTCTTT. Looking up the rest from reference TRBV5-5 and TRBJ1-1 gives the full variable domain: DAGVTQSPTHLIKTRGQQVTLRCSPISGHKSVSWYQQVLGQGPQFIFQYYEKEERGRGNFPDRFSARQFPNYSSELNVNALLLGDSALYLCASRSNTEAFFGQGTRLTVV.

V and J are TRBV2 and TRBJ2-3; TRBD2 agrees at 8 bases. After removal of 6 bases from V and 5 bases from J, the junction contained 10 bases not matched to a gene. CDR1 and CDR2 from the germline V gene are SNHLY and FYNNEI. This CDR3 region has 15 residues. CDR3 protein: CASRNPGGEGDTQYF. The CDR3 nucleotides read TGTGCCAGCAGAAACCCGGGAGGGGAGGGAGATACGCAGTATTTT.

The chain uses TRBV4-1 and TRBJ1-1; 7 positions agree with TRBD1. This CDR3 is built from 13 residues. Germline loops: CDR1 MGHRA, CDR2 YSYEKL. The V segment lost 5 bases and the J segment 3 bases; nucleotides outside the gene matches: 3. CDR3 protein: CASSYQGDTEAFF. Here the CDR3 DNA reads TGCGCCAGCAGCTATCAGGGGGACACTGAAGCTTTCTTT.

The chain combines TRBV7-8 with TRBJ2-2; D is ambiguous. This CDR3 has 14 residues. The ends were cut back, 5 bases at V and 0 bases at J, with 7 bases in the middle. Looked up from germline, CDR1 is SGHVS and CDR2 is FQNEAQ. The CDR3 region is CASSGTANTGELFF. The CDR3 nucleotides are TGTGCCAGCAGCGGAACAGCGAACACCGGGGAGCTGTTTTTT. Together with reference TRBV7-8 and TRBJ2-2, the CDR3 gives the full variable domain: GAGVSQSPRYKVAKRGQDVALRCDPISGHVSLFWYQQALGQGPEFLTYFQNEAQLDKSGLPSDRFFAERPEGSVSTLKIQRTQQEDSAVYLCASSGTANTGELFFGEGSRLTVL.

The chain links TRBV6-2 or TRBV6-3 to TRBJ2-3; D perhaps matches TRBD1 (5 bases). CDR3 length: 16 residues. The V gene lost 4 bases and the J gene lost 1 base, with 15 bases spanning the gap. Germline CDR1 reads MNHEY; CDR2 reads SVGEGT. As DNA, the CDR3 is TGTGCCAGCAGTTTCCCCGGATGGGGCCGCACAGATACGCAGTATTTT. Amino acid sequence: CASSFPGWGRTDTQYF.

The V and J genes are TRBV11-2 and TRBJ2-2, with a tentative D call TRBD2 (6 bases). CDR1 is SGHAT, CDR2 FQNNGV, per germline. V lost 7 bases to trimming and J lost 7 bases, with 13 bases between them. The CDR3 spans 13 residues. The CDR3 here is CASTHPGVGELFF. DNA for the CDR3: TGTGCCAGCACCCACCCGGGGGTCGGGGAGCTGTTTTTT. Together with reference TRBV11-2 and TRBJ2-2, the CDR3 gives the full variable domain: EAGVAQSPRYKIIEKRQSVAFWCNPISGHATLYWYQQILGQGPKLLIQFQNNGVVDDSQLPKDRFSAERLKGVDSTLKIQPAKLEDSAVYLCASTHPGVGELFFGEGSRLTVL.

The V gene is TRBV6-1, the J gene TRBJ1-5; unclear D gene. CDR1 and CDR2 from the germline V gene are MNHNS and SASEGT. CDR3 size: 15 residues. The V and J ends lost 1 base and 2 bases respectively, with 9 bases between them. The CDR3 DNA is TGTGCCAGCAGTGAAGGGGTGATAGGCAATCAGCCCCAGCATTTT. Amino acids: CASSEGVIGNQPQHF.

This clone is a singleton in its sample. The V and J genes are TRBV28 and TRBJ2-1; D is unresolved. Germline CDR1 MDHEN, CDR2 SYDVKM. V lost 7 bases, J lost 5 bases, and 9 bases lay in between. The CDR3 length is 12 residues. For the CDR3, the DNA is TGTGCCAGCACAAACACGAACAATGAGCAGTTCTTC. This encodes CASTNTNNEQFF.

The chain employs TRBV28 and TRBJ2-7, with D maybe TRBD1 (5 bases). The CDR3 contains 13 residues. The ends were cut back, 2 bases at V and 3 bases at J, with 8 bases in the middle. Germline V gives CDR1 MDHEN, CDR2 SYDVKM. CDR3 nucleotide sequence: TGTGCCAGCAGTTTAACAGGTCTCTACGAGCAGTACGTC. Protein: CASSLTGLYEQYV.

The chain links TRBV5-1 to TRBJ2-5; 8 bases agree with TRBD1. J lost 3 bases, V lost 4 bases, and 8 bases had no gene match. The length of the CDR3 is 15 residues. From germline, CDR1 is SGHRS and CDR2 YFSETQ. In nucleotides, the CDR3 is TGCGCCAGCAGCCACGGGGCAGGGGGCGAAGAGACCCAGTACTTC. Its translation is CASSHGAGGEETQYF.

The gene calls are TRBV15 and TRBJ2-3, with unresolved D. Trimming removed 6 bases at V and 0 bases at J, with 7 bases between. The CDR3 runs 13 residues. Germline lookup yields CDR1 LNHNV and CDR2 YYDKDF (reference sequence). In DNA form, the CDR3 reads TGTGCCACCAGATACGGGAGCACAGATACGCAGTATTTT. It yields the protein CATRYGSTDTQYF.

The chain recombines TRBV7-2 with TRBJ1-5; 9 nucleotides align to TRBD1. Germline CDR1 reads SGHTA; CDR2 reads FQGNSA. Losses at the gene ends were 5 bases for V and 5 bases for J; bases not matched to a gene: 10. There are 16 residues in the CDR3. The DNA for the CDR3 is TGTGCCAGCAGCCCTAGAGCGGGACAGGGATATCAGCCCCAGCATTTT. Encoded protein: CASSPRAGQGYQPQHF.

The gene calls are TRBV7-9 and TRBJ1-2; 7 bases match TRBD1. The ends lost 4 bases at V and 0 bases at J; junction bases unmatched: 2. Germline V gives CDR1 SEHNR, CDR2 FQNEAQ (reference sequence). The CDR3 extends over 14 amino acids. Here the CDR3 DNA reads TGTGCCAGCAGCTCCACAGGGGCTAACTATGGCTACACCTTC. Its protein is CASSSTGANYGYTF.

The chain carries TRBV7-2 and TRBJ1-5, with D maybe TRBD1 (5 bases). Between the trimmed V and J ends, which lost 1 base and 2 bases, there was a span of 15 bases. The CDR3 loop spans 17 amino acids. Germline CDR1 reads SGHTA; CDR2 reads FQGNSA. The CDR3 nucleotides read TGTGCCAGCAGCTTAGTCGGGCGGGGCATTGGCAATCAGCCCCAGCATTTT. Translation gives CASSLVGRGIGNQPQHF. The whole variable domain, filled in from reference TRBV7-2 and TRBJ1-5, reads GAGVSQSPSNKVTEKGKDVELRCDPISGHTALYWYRQSLGQGLEFLIYFQGNSAPDKSGLPSDRFSAERTGGSVSTLTIQRTQQEDSAVYLCASSLVGRGIGNQPQHFGDGTRLSIL.

The chain is built from TRBV27 and TRBJ2-6; 7 bases line up with TRBD1. J lost 4 bases, V lost 3 bases, and 12 bases had no gene match. The CDR3 sequence is 18 residues long. Germline V gene lookup returns CDR1 MNHEY and CDR2 SMNVEV (reference sequence). CDR3 bases: TGTGCCAGCAGTTTGGTCGGGACAGCCCCACCCGGGGCCAACGTCCTGACTTTC. The encoded protein is CASSLVGTAPPGANVLTF.

The chain is built from TRBV13 and TRBJ1-2; D is undetermined. Deletions cut 3 bases from V and 10 bases from J, with 15 bases between. Germline V gene lookup returns CDR1 PRHDT and CDR2 FYEKMQ (reference sequence). The CDR3 is 13 residues long. The CDR3 region is CASSFLGSDFYTF. The CDR3 region has the DNA TGTGCCAGCAGCTTCCTCGGTTCGGATTTCTACACCTTC.

V usage is TRBV18 and J usage is TRBJ1-1; D remains ambiguous. The germline V gene encodes CDR1 KGHSH and CDR2 LQKENI. Trimming cost V 4 bases and J 8 bases, with 11 bases left between them. CDR3 length: 12 amino acids. The CDR3 coding sequence is TGTGCCAGCTCACTTGTATCCGAGGAAGCTTTCTTT. This sequence encodes CASSLVSEEAFF.

In regard to this clone: Other nucleotide sequences in the sample specify the same CDR3. This chain links TRBV6-2 or TRBV6-3 with TRBJ1-3; D gene unclear. Trimming removed 4 bases from V and 0 bases from J, with 7 bases in between. Germline CDR1 is MNHEY and CDR2 is SVGEGT. The CDR3 has 14 residues. In DNA, the CDR3 is TGTGCCAGCAGTTTCCGGACCTCTGGAAACACCATATATTTT. Translated, it gives CASSFRTSGNTIYF.

This clone was picked up one time. The chain has TRBV21-1 and TRBJ2-5; the table's D call of TRBD1 was not tested on the DNA. TRBV21-1 is described as a pseudogene. CDR3 length: 16 residues. In DNA, the CDR3 is TGTGCCAGCAGCAGAGGGGAAGGACAGGGAGGAGAGACCCAGTACTTC. Amino acid sequence: CASSRGEGQGGETQYF.

The chain recombines TRBV3-1 (or the pseudogene TRBV3-2) with TRBJ2-1; 7 nucleotides align to TRBD2. The V gene's germline CDR1 is LGHDT and CDR2 YNNKEL (reference sequence). V was clipped by 5 bases and J by 5 bases; unmatched bases: 9. CDR3 size: 15 residues. CDR3 DNA sequence: TGTGCCAGCAGCTCGAACCGCGGGGGTAACAATGAGCAGTTCTTC. This encodes CASSSNRGGNNEQFF.

This clone showed up just a few times. The gene calls are TRBV7-3 and TRBJ2-7; 14 bases agree with TRBD2. There are 15 residues in the CDR3. Germline V gene sequence: CDR1 SGHTA, CDR2 FQGTGA. J lost 4 bases, V lost 5 bases, and 4 bases had no gene match. The DNA for the CDR3 is TGTGCCAGCAGCCCCCGACTAGCGGGGGGGTACGAGCAGTACTTC. It translates to CASSPRLAGGYEQYF.

The J gene is TRBJ2-3, the V gene TRBV4-3; 11 positions match TRBD2. Per the germline V gene, CDR1 is LGHNA and CDR2 is YSLEER. V lost 1 base to trimming and J lost 5 bases; unmatched junction nucleotides: 11. The CDR3 runs 18 residues. The chain's CDR3 is CASSQALVVAGGKDTQYF. CDR3 DNA: TGCGCCAGCAGCCAAGCCCTTGTGGTAGCGGGGGGGAAAGATACGCAGTATTTT.

The rearrangement links TRBV28 to TRBJ2-5, with 14 bases lining up with TRBD2. The ends lost 6 bases at V and 2 bases at J; junction bases unmatched: 5. This CDR3 is built from 16 residues. The germline V gene encodes CDR1 MDHEN and CDR2 SYDVKM. The CDR3 loop is CASSRLAGGRQETQYF. Written as DNA, the CDR3 is TGTGCCAGCAGCAGACTAGCGGGAGGGAGACAAGAGACCCAGTACTTC.